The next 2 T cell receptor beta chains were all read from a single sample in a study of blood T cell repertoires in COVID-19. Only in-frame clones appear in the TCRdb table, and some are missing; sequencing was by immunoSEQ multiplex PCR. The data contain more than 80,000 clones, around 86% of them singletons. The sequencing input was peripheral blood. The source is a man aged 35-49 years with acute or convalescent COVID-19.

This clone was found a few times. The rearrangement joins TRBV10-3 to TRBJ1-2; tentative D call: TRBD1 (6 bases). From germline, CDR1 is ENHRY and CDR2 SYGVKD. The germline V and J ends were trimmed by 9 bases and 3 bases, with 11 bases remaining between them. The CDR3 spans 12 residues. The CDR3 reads CAIQGNDYGYTF. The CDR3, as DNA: TGTGCCATACAGGGAAATGACTATGGCTACACCTTC.

For the CDR3, the DNA is TGTGCCAGCAGTTTATCCGGGGAGGGCACTGAAGCTTTCTTT. It encodes CASSLSGEGTEAFF. J is TRBJ1-1 and V is TRBV27; no clear D gene. Deletions cut 0 bases from V and 4 bases from J, with 9 bases between. Germline lookup yields CDR1 MNHEY and CDR2 SMNVEV (reference sequence). The CDR3 covers 14 residues.